The present entry profiles one T cell receptor beta chain with its context. Its target is not known. The data were taken from a study of cytomegalovirus exposure and HLA in healthy donors. Study results and caveats: CMV serostatus was the sole immune exposure information available. In vitro experiments confirmed that three CMV-associated chains were specific for CMV antigens. Many donors carried some public TCRs, although rarity characterized most TCR sequences. Most TCR beta V segments were productive about 90% or about 30% of the time in an earlier analysis.

The V gene's germline CDR1 is MGHRA and CDR2 YSYEKL. The CDR3 sequence is 16 residues long. Both 60 Vbeta primers and 13 Jbeta primers went into the PCR. Data came from immunoSEQ multiplex PCR; TCRdb stores just in-frame clones and leaves some out. The sample includes fewer than 150,000 clones. Source material: PBMCs. The clonotype originates from a woman aged 55-70 years in good health and CMV-seronegative. The chain carries TRBV4-1 and TRBJ2-5, with TRBD2 matching 7 bases. The tail of the sequence fits TRBJ2-7 better, so the J call may be wrong. DNA of the CDR3: TGCGCCAGCAGCCAAGATTTGAGCGGGGAGGGGTACGAGCAGTACTTC. Protein product: CASSQDLSGEGYEQYF.